The entry below gives a single T cell receptor beta chain sequence along with its context. The germline V and J ends were trimmed by 5 bases and 6 bases, with 22 bases remaining between them. The CDR3 has 17 amino acids. The germline CDR1 and CDR2 sequences are SNHLY and FYNNEI. Only Caucasian adults living in Nashville, Tennessee served as donors. The study ran the assay at deep level. The assay was immunoSEQ multiplex PCR, and TCRdb's table has in-frame clones only and misses some. The table records approximately 2.4 million clones, under 97% of them present only once. The data belong to a study of shared clonotypes between healthy human individuals.

The chain joins TRBV2 to TRBJ2-2; either TRBD1 or TRBD2 may supply D (5 bases each). This TCR was sampled from a man younger than 35 in good health. Sequencing was done on a sample of naive CD4+ T cells sorted from blood. Subset noted: CD45RA+ positively selected. For the CDR3, the DNA is TGTGCCAGCAGTTTTCAAGGGACGGGGCGGATAGCCGGGGAGCTGTTTTTT. Translating it yields CASSFQGTGRIAGELFF. Full variable domain (outside the CDR3, taken from reference TRBV2 and TRBJ2-2): EPEVTQTPSHQVTQMGQEVILRCVPISNHLYFYWYRQILGQKVEFLVSFYNNEISEKSEIFDDQFSVERPDGSNFTLKIRSTKLEDSAMYFCASSFQGTGRIAGELFFGEGSRLTVL.